The rows below give T cell receptor beta chains drawn from one sample of a study of blood T cell repertoires in COVID-19. Generated by immunoSEQ multiplex PCR, the TCRdb table keeps only in-frame clones and is missing some. The sample comprises over 400,000 clones, about 88% of which are singletons, and roughly 7.4% rests with the top ten. Sequencing was done on a sample of peripheral blood. These receptors all stem from a woman aged 45-65 years with COVID-19, enrolled during active disease. CDR3s include the opening cysteine and the closing phenylalanine or tryptophan. Each record gives: D gene, clone size, J gene, V gene, CDR3 protein, CDR3 DNA. The D gene is left open where the match is weak. For some rows the clone size is stated as once, few or many, or as a class when expanded; others skip it.

>NA|few|TRBJ2-3|TRBV7-3
CASSRGRESQGQYF
TGTGCCAGCAGCCGTGGAAGGGAGTCCCAAGGGCAGTATTTT
>TRBD2|NA|TRBJ2-7|TRBV7-7
CASSTETPSSGGAEEQYF
TGTGCCAGCAGCACCGAGACTCCGAGTAGCGGGGGGGCGGAGGAGCAGTACTTC
>TRBD1|NA|TRBJ1-1|TRBV6-5
CASSSRQGAPGTEAFF
TGTGCCAGCAGTTCGAGACAGGGGGCGCCTGGCACTGAAGCTTTCTTT
>NA|NA|TRBJ1-6|TRBV19
CASNRLLNSPLHF
TGTGCCAGTAACAGACTACTCAATTCACCCCTCCACTTT
>NA|NA|TRBJ2-1|TRBV21-1
CASSMGWGTTSGDPNEQFF
TGTGCCAGCAGCATGGGCTGGGGGACGACTAGCGGGGACCCCAATGAGCAGTTCTTC
>NA|NA|TRBJ2-2|TRBV29-1
CSVEGYYTGELFF
TGCAGCGTTGAGGGCTACTACACCGGGGAGCTGTTTTTT
>NA|NA|TRBJ1-5|TRBV27
CASKSDRPNSNQPQHF
TGTGCCAGCAAATCAGACAGGCCTAATAGCAATCAGCCCCAGCATTTT
>TRBD1|NA|TRBJ1-4|TRBV7-9
CASSLGTVEKLFF
TGTGCCAGCAGCCTTGGGACAGTTGAAAAACTGTTTTTT
>NA|NA|TRBJ1-2|TRBV4-1
CASSQDAQNYGYTF
TGCGCCAGCAGCCAAGATGCACAGAACTATGGCTACACCTTC
>NA|NA|TRBJ2-5|TRBV10-3
CAISESRQPVETQYF
TGTGCCATCAGTGAGTCGCGACAGCCTGTGGAGACCCAGTACTTC
>TRBD1|NA|TRBJ1-1|TRBV4-1
CASSLLTGARNTEAFF
TGCGCCAGCAGCCTCTTAACAGGGGCGAGAAACACTGAAGCTTTCTTT
>TRBD2|few|TRBJ2-3|TRBV27
CASSPLAGAAPTDTQYF
TGTGCCAGCAGTCCCTTAGCGGGGGCGGCCCCCACAGATACGCAGTATTTT
>NA|NA|TRBJ1-3|TRBV28
CASSPQGSGNTIYF
TGTGCCAGCAGCCCACAGGGTAGTGGAAACACCATATATTTT
>TRBD1|once|TRBJ1-1|TRBV6-5
CASKLLDRGNTEAFF
TGTGCCAGCAAGTTACTGGACAGGGGGAACACTGAAGCTTTCTTT
>NA|NA|TRBJ1-6|TRBV14
CASSPDGNSPLHF
TGTGCCAGCAGCCCAGACGGGAATTCACCCCTCCACTTT